This T cell receptor (beta chain) is drawn from a study of control samples from healthy donors and cancer patients. TCRdb keeps only in-frame clones here, not all; method: immunoSEQ multiplex PCR. The sample contains 20,000 to 30,000 clones, roughly 93% of which appear only once. This clonotype was sampled from a man in his fifties with lung cancer. Sequenced input: PBMCs.

In DNA form, the CDR3 reads TGTGCCAGCACCCGGGAAGGGGCCTATAATTCACCCCTCCACTTT. Translation: CASTREGAYNSPLHF. The V gene is TRBV11-1, the J gene TRBJ1-6, with D tentatively TRBD1 (5 bases). The CDR3 has 15 residues. Trimming cost V 7 bases and J 2 bases, with 12 bases left between them. Germline V gene data show CDR1 as SGHAT and CDR2 as FQDESV (reference sequence).